This section outlines one TCR beta chain sequence together with its context. This clone's antigen is unknown. Data came from an Illumina HiSeq 2000. TCR beta cDNA libraries were made by 5'RACE template switching that added a universal primer site and unique molecular identifiers. Synthesis of cDNA was primed from the TCR beta constant segment and was followed by two consecutive PCR amplification steps. The authors processed their data as follows. MIGEC handled demultiplexing of the reads and grouping by UMI, while MiTCR was used to assemble and quantify clonotypes. To remove erroneous sequences, TCR cDNA sequences were retained only when supported by two or more reads. Downstream repertoire analysis used the tcR package, and clonotypes were matched across fractions by CDR3 nucleotide sequence plus V segment. VDJmatch was used to annotate antigen specificity against VDJdb, with one amino acid substitution in CDR3 allowed. TCRdb reanalyzed the reads, keeping one entry per CDR3 protein sequence and omitting DNA. The V and J calls come from TCRdb's annotation, not from the publication. The sample table gives 550,000 or so distinct CDR3 sequences. Clones ranked in the top ten supply under 4.5% of the sample.

Based on the germline V gene (reference sequence), the CDR1 and CDR2 sequences are LNHNV and YYDKDF. From cysteine to phenylalanine, the CDR3 is 16 amino acids long. The entry carries no DNA sequence. The data derive from a study of T cells expressing NK-cell markers (dated by TCRdb to about 2020). Describing the broader study: Three sorted T-cell subsets (CD3+CD56+NKG2C+, CD3+CD56+NKG2C- and CD3+CD56-NKG2C+) from fewer than 10 donors had their TCR beta-chain repertoires profiled. Of the eight sequenced donors, seven were found to be HCMV-seropositive and one was found to be HCMV-seronegative. All eight donors whose samples were sequenced were randomly selected healthy volunteers, three of them men and five women. Libraries were sequenced as 2 x 150 bp reads on Illumina HiSeq 2000/2500, MiSeq or NextSeq.

Study-wide findings and limitations: In six donors, the dominant CD3+CD56+NKG2C+ clonotypes were among the top 10 CD8+ clonotypes and accounted for roughly 1.0-8% of CD8+ T cells. Those dominant clonotypes were again the most abundant among CD3+CD56-NKG2C+ cells in a handful of donors, at 28.3-60.1%. Whether the expanded NKG2C-expressing T cell clones were specific for HCMV antigens remained unclear.

HCMV serostatus was determined by detecting HCMV-specific IgG in serum with a commercial ELISA kit. Peripheral blood mononuclear cells were isolated from blood by Ficoll density gradient centrifugation. The receptor comes from a young man in good health. Donor details come from another sample of the same person, matched by shared clones. Specimen: blood T cells: a sorted CD56 or NKG2C T cell subset, CD4+ or CD8+ T cells, or bulk PBMC T cells (not recorded which). The rearrangement joined TRBV15 to TRBJ1-4. This receptor carries the CDR3 CATSNSPRTLEEKLFF.